This T cell receptor (beta chain) was profiled in a study of blood T cell repertoires in COVID-19. Study information: COVID-19 samples from acute and convalescent phases originated in the United States, Italy and Spain. Sources were T cells, B-cell-depleted T cells, or PBMCs; the material itself was cDNA or gDNA.

Study processing details: How many nucleated cells were present was estimated from reference gene primer amplification. Measured with immunoSEQ multiplex PCR; TCRdb has only the in-frame clones, and not every one. V and J calls and clone size are those listed in that table; D and trimming were worked out from the DNA. The sample holds some 160,000 clones; 75% to 85% are singletons and the top ten take 1.5% to 1.9%. This CDR3 region has 14 residues. The V segment lost 8 bases and the J segment 2 bases; nucleotides outside the gene matches: 7. Looked up from germline, CDR1 is SGHVS and CDR2 is FNYEAQ. The source material was peripheral blood. The V gene is TRBV7-6, the J gene TRBJ2-7; 9 bases are a match to TRBD1. The sequence was obtained from a human donor in a cohort sampled during active COVID-19. The chain's CDR3 is CASAPGTGPYEQYF. The CDR3 DNA reads as TGTGCCAGCGCGCCCGGGACAGGGCCCTACGAGCAGTACTTC.